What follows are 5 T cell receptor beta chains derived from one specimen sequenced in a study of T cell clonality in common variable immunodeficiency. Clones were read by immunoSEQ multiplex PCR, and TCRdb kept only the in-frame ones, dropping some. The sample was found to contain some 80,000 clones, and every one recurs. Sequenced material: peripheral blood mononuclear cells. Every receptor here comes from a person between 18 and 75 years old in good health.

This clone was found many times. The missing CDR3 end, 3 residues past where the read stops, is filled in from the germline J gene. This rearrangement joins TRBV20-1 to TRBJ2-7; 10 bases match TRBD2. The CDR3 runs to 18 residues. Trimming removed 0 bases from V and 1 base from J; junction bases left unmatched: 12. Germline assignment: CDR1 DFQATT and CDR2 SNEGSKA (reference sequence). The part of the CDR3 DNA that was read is TGCAGTGCTAGAGAACGGTACGGCCTAGCGGGAGAATCCTACGAG. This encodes CSARERYGLAGESYE. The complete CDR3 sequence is CSARERYGLAGESYEQYF.

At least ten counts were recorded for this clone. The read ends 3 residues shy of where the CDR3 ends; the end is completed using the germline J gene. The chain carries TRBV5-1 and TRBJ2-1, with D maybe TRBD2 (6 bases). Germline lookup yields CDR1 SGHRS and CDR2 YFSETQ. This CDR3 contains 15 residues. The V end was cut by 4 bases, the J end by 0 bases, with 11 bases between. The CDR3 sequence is CASSPPSDSYNEQFF. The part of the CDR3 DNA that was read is TGCGCCAGCAGCCCACCTAGCGACTCCTACAATGAG.

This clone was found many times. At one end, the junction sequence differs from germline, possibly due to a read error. The CDR3 bases that were read are TGCGCCAGCAGCCAAGATCAGGGAAACACAGATACG. As protein: CASSQDQGNTDT. The CDR3 in its entirety is CASSQDQGNTDTQYF. This sequence joins TRBV4-2 and TRBJ2-3, with D maybe TRBD1 (5 bases). The read is 3 residues too short to cover the CDR3 end, so that end is filled in from the germline J gene. There are 15 residues in the CDR3. Germline lookup yields CDR1 LGHNA and CDR2 YNFKEQ.

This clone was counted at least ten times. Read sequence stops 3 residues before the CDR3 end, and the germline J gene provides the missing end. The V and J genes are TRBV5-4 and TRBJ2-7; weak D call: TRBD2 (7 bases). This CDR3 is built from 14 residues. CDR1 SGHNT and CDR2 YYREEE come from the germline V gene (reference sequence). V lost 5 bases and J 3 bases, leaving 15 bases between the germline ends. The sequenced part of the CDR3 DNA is TGTGCCAGCAGTATTGGGGGGGGCCGCTACGAG. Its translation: CASSIGGGRYE. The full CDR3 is CASSIGGGRYEQYF.

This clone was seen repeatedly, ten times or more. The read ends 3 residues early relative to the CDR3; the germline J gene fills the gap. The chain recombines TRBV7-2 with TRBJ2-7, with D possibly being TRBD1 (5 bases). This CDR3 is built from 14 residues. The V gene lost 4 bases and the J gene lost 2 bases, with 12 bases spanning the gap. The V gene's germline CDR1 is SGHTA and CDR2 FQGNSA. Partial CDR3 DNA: TGTGCCAGCAGCTGGACACTCGGAGCCTACGAG. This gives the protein CASSWTLGAYE. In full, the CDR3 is CASSWTLGAYEQYF.